The 28 T cell receptor beta chains below come from one sample, sequenced in a study of blood T cell repertoires in COVID-19. Here immunoSEQ multiplex PCR was the method, and the copy in TCRdb shows in-frame clones only, minus some. Of 200,000 to 250,000 clones listed, about 85% are singletons. Material: peripheral blood. Receptors originate from a woman aged 18-35 years who had recovered from COVID-19.

The chain carries TRBV19 and TRBJ2-7, with a tentative D call TRBD1 (5 bases). Deletions cut 4 bases from V and 2 bases from J, with 18 bases between. CDR3 length: 16 amino acids. Germline loops: CDR1 LNHDA, CDR2 SQIVND (reference sequence). Written as DNA, the CDR3 is TGTGCCAGTAGTACCCAAGCAGGGAATCTCCCCTACGAGCAGTACTTC. Translating gives CASSTQAGNLPYEQYF.

The chain employs TRBV7-2 and TRBJ2-2, with TRBD1 identical over 11 bases. The CDR3 loop spans 16 amino acids. The V gene's germline CDR1 is SGHTA and CDR2 FQGNSA. V trimming: 3 bases; J trimming: 4 bases; junction bases outside the gene matches: 4. The CDR3 loop reads CASSFRTGGITGELFF. Here the CDR3 DNA reads TGTGCCAGCAGCTTCCGGACAGGGGGCATCACCGGGGAGCTGTTTTTT.

This clone has just one count. The rearrangement links TRBV19 to TRBJ1-2; tentatively, D is TRBD1 (5 bases). Germline lookup yields CDR1 LNHDA and CDR2 SQIVND (reference sequence). The V and J ends lost 2 bases and 3 bases respectively, with 13 bases between them. The CDR3 contains 15 residues. The CDR3 region is CASSILGLPHYGYTF. The CDR3 bases are TGTGCCAGTAGTATATTGGGGCTCCCCCACTATGGCTACACCTTC.

This sequence joins TRBV6-5 and TRBJ2-1, with 8 bases that match TRBD2. The germline gives CDR1 MNHEY, CDR2 SVGAGI. This CDR3 is 15 amino acids long. Losses at the gene ends were 7 bases for V and 4 bases for J; bases not matched to a gene: 9. The chain's CDR3 is CASIKPGLEYNEQFF. In nucleotides, the CDR3 is TGTGCCAGCATTAAGCCGGGACTAGAATACAATGAGCAGTTCTTC.

The DNA for the CDR3 is TGTGCCAGCACCTGGACTAGCAACGGCTACAATGAGCAGTTCTTC. It translates to CASTWTSNGYNEQFF. The chain recombines TRBV3-1 (or the pseudogene TRBV3-2) with TRBJ2-1; the match to TRBD2 covers 8 bases. CDR1 LGHDT and CDR2 YNNKEL come from the germline V gene (reference sequence). The trim removed 7 bases at V and 3 bases at J, leaving 8 bases unmatched. The CDR3 runs 15 residues.

The genes are TRBV14 and TRBJ2-7; no reliable D call. V was trimmed by 5 bases and J by 3 bases, leaving 5 bases between them. CDR3 length: 11 amino acids. Per germline, CDR1 SGHDN and CDR2 FVKESK. Written as DNA, the CDR3 is TGTGCCAGCAGCGACAACTACGAGCAGTACTTC. Translation gives CASSDNYEQYF.

This sequence joins TRBV2 and TRBJ1-1, with TRBD1 as a possible D gene (5 bases). This CDR3 has 11 amino acids. Trimming shortened V by 9 bases and J by 3 bases, and 8 bases separated the two germline ends. Germline values: CDR1 SNHLY, CDR2 FYNNEI. Here the CDR3 reads CARTTDTEAFF. The CDR3, as DNA: TGTGCCAGAACGACAGACACTGAAGCTTTCTTT.

The chain joins TRBV4-3 to TRBJ1-1; unclear D gene. Trimming cost V 1 base and J 1 base, with 10 bases left between them. The CDR3 runs to 15 residues. Per germline, CDR1 LGHNA and CDR2 YSLEER. CDR3 sequence reads: CASSQGWGENTEAFF. CDR3 DNA: TGCGCCAGCAGCCAAGGGTGGGGAGAGAACACTGAAGCTTTCTTT.

This clone is a singleton in its sample. The chain carries TRBV7-6 and TRBJ2-7; 7 nucleotides agree with TRBD1. This CDR3 has 14 amino acids. CDR1 and CDR2 (germline): SGHVS, FNYEAQ. Trimming took 4 bases from V and 3 from J; bases not matched to a gene: 6. CDR3 coding DNA: TGTGCCAGCAGCTCCGGGACAGCGCACTACGAGCAGTACTTC. Translating gives CASSSGTAHYEQYF.

V gene TRBV29-1 combines with J gene TRBJ2-7; 10 bases are shared with TRBD1. The CDR3 extends over 16 amino acids. The junction had 11 bases not matched to a gene; V was cut back by 4 bases and J by 2 bases. Germline lookup yields CDR1 SQVTM and CDR2 ANQGSEA. The chain's CDR3 is CSVVSPRQGAPYEQYF. DNA for the CDR3: TGCAGCGTTGTTTCCCCGCGACAGGGGGCACCCTACGAGCAGTACTTC.

The CDR3 loop reads CASSIGTGGHNEQFF. CDR3 bases: TGTGCCAGTAGTATAGGGACAGGGGGCCACAATGAGCAGTTCTTC. The chain joins TRBV19 to TRBJ2-1, with 11 bases identical to TRBD1. Germline V lookup: CDR1 LNHDA, CDR2 SQIVND (reference sequence). Trimming removed 1 base from V and 5 bases from J; junction bases left unmatched: 1. There are 15 residues in the CDR3.

In nucleotides, the CDR3 is TGTGCCAGCCAAGAGACAGACACTGAAGCTTTCTTT. Protein sequence: CASQETDTEAFF. This sequence joins TRBV2 and TRBJ1-1; possible D gene TRBD1, 5 bases. The V gene's germline CDR1 is SNHLY and CDR2 FYNNEI. The CDR3 is 12 amino acids. V was trimmed by 8 bases and J by 3 bases, leaving 10 bases between them. Together with reference TRBV2 and TRBJ1-1, the CDR3 gives the full variable domain: EPEVTQTPSHQVTQMGQEVILRCVPISNHLYFYWYRQILGQKVEFLVSFYNNEISEKSEIFDDQFSVERPDGSNFTLKIRSTKLEDSAMYFCASQETDTEAFFGQGTRLTVV.

This clone has just one count. This chain connects TRBV30 to TRBJ2-7; possibly TRBD1 for D (6 bases). This CDR3 has 15 amino acids. V lost 0 bases, J lost 1 base, and 13 bases lay in between. The germline V gene encodes CDR1 GTSNPN and CDR2 SVGIG (reference sequence). CDR3 coding DNA: TGTGCCTGGAGTGTACGACAGGACGGATCCTACGAGCAGTACTTC. It encodes CAWSVRQDGSYEQYF. The variable domain in full, with the rest retrieved from reference TRBV30 and TRBJ2-7, is SQTIHQWPATLVQPVGSPLSLECTVEGTSNPNLYWYRQAAGRGLQLLFYSVGIGQISSEVPQNLSASRPQDRQFILSSKKLLLSDSGFYLCAWSVRQDGSYEQYFGPGTRLTVT.

The V call is TRBV5-1, the J call TRBJ1-2, with TRBD1 identical over 8 bases. With 2 bases clipped from V and 6 bases from J, the junction kept 6 bases outside the gene matches. CDR3 length: 14 amino acids. Germline V gives CDR1 SGHRS, CDR2 YFSETQ. The CDR3 loop is CASSFSDRGDGYTF. CDR3 coding DNA: TGCGCCAGCAGCTTTTCCGACAGGGGAGATGGCTACACCTTC. The full variable domain, in which reference TRBV5-1 and TRBJ1-2 provide the parts outside the CDR3, is KAGVTQTPRYLIKTRGQQVTLSCSPISGHRSVSWYQQTPGQGLQFLFEYFSETQRNKGNFPGRFSGRQFSNSRSEMNVSTLELGDSALYLCASSFSDRGDGYTFGSGTRLTVV.

V and J are TRBV12-2 and TRBJ2-2; the table's D call of TRBD2 was not tested on the DNA. TRBV12-2 is reported as a pseudogene. The length of the CDR3 is 16 residues. Here the CDR3 reads CASRSRERGGTGELFF. Written as DNA, the CDR3 is TGTGCAAGTCGCTCCCGCGAGAGGGGAGGAACCGGGGAGCTGTTTTTT.

The V call is TRBV19, the J call TRBJ1-2; 8 bases agree with TRBD1. The V segment lost 3 bases and the J segment 3 bases; nucleotides outside the gene matches: 6. The CDR3 spans 15 residues. Germline V gene lookup returns CDR1 LNHDA and CDR2 SQIVND (reference sequence). CDR3 region: CASSMGTGRHYGYTF. CDR3 nucleotides: TGTGCCAGTAGTATGGGGACAGGTAGACACTATGGCTACACCTTC.

This clone was recorded a few times. The CDR3 region is CASSSRGKVSIDSPLHF. In DNA form, the CDR3 reads TGTGCCAGCAGTTCTCGGGGGAAGGTGAGTATTGATTCACCCCTCCACTTT. The rearrangement joins TRBV6-2 or TRBV6-3 to TRBJ1-6; D perhaps matches TRBD1 (5 bases). The CDR3 runs 17 residues. Per germline, CDR1 MNHEY and CDR2 SVGEGT. Between the trimmed V and J ends, which lost 4 bases and 8 bases, there was a span of 21 bases.

The chain uses TRBV7-9 and TRBJ2-7; 8 bases map to TRBD1. CDR1 and CDR2 (germline): SEHNR, FQNEAQ (reference sequence). V was clipped by 4 bases and J by 2 bases; unmatched bases: 4. The CDR3 length is 14 residues. CDR3 DNA: TGTGCCAGCAGCTCTGGACAGGGCACCTACGAGCAGTACTTC. It specifies CASSSGQGTYEQYF.

This clone showed up just once. This chain uses TRBV6-5 with TRBJ1-2; 11 bases fit TRBD1. Germline CDR1 and CDR2: MNHEY and SVGAGI. This CDR3 region has 15 residues. V trimming: 4 bases; J trimming: 6 bases; junction bases outside the gene matches: 7. CDR3 region: CASSLRTGGVNGYTF. In nucleotides, the CDR3 is TGTGCCAGCAGTTTAAGGACAGGGGGCGTTAATGGCTACACCTTC.

This clone was observed once. The chain uses TRBV6-2 or TRBV6-3 and TRBJ2-7; D remains unclear. CDR3 size: 12 residues. Trimming took off 4 bases at V and 6 bases at J, with 10 bases between the two ends. Per germline, CDR1 MNHEY and CDR2 SVGEGT. In DNA form, the CDR3 reads TGTGCCAGCAGTTTACCAGGTACCGAGCAGTACTTC. Protein: CASSLPGTEQYF.

This clone was seen just once. This sequence joins TRBV9 and TRBJ1-4; D call uncertain. Trimming removed 0 bases from V and 5 bases from J, with 5 bases in between. There are 13 residues in the CDR3. Germline CDR1 is SGDLS and CDR2 is YYNGEE. DNA for the CDR3: TGTGCCAGCAGCGTAGGGCAGAATGAAAAACTGTTTTTT. Its translation: CASSVGQNEKLFF.

This clone was counted a few times. The chain combines TRBV27 with TRBJ1-2, with 8 bases that match TRBD1. In germline, CDR1 is MNHEY, CDR2 SMNVEV (reference sequence). Trimming at V came to 5 bases and at J to 7 bases, leaving 6 bases not matched to a gene. CDR3 length: 13 residues. The CDR3 region has the DNA TGTGCCAGCAGTCTCGGACAGGGAAGTGGCTACACCTTC. Its protein product is CASSLGQGSGYTF.

This clone has a handful of counts. The rearrangement links TRBV6-1 to TRBJ2-5, with D perhaps matching TRBD1 (6 bases). Germline V gene lookup returns CDR1 MNHNS and CDR2 SASEGT. The CDR3 is 17 residues long. Trimming left V 2 bases short and J 2 bases short, with 18 bases between. CDR3 sequence (DNA): TGTGCCAGCAGTGAATATGCGACAGGTGTGTATCAAGAGACCCAGTACTTC. This gives the protein CASSEYATGVYQETQYF.

The CDR3, as DNA: TGTGCCAGCAGGCCACCGGGACAGGACCTCTCTGGGGCCAACGTCCTGACTTTC. It specifies CASRPPGQDLSGANVLTF. This sequence joins TRBV11-2 and TRBJ2-6; TRBD1 matches at 8 bases. Germline assignment: CDR1 SGHAT and CDR2 FQNNGV. This CDR3 has 18 amino acids. With 6 bases clipped from V and 0 bases from J, the junction kept 10 bases outside the gene matches. The complete variable domain, with remaining parts taken from reference TRBV11-2 and TRBJ2-6, reads EAGVAQSPRYKIIEKRQSVAFWCNPISGHATLYWYQQILGQGPKLLIQFQNNGVVDDSQLPKDRFSAERLKGVDSTLKIQPAKLEDSAVYLCASRPPGQDLSGANVLTFGAGSRLTVL.

The chain recombines TRBV4-1 with TRBJ1-5; D is unresolved. Trimming pared 4 bases from V and 2 bases from J, leaving 12 bases between. Germline loops: CDR1 MGHRA, CDR2 YSYEKL. The CDR3 runs to 15 residues. The CDR3 coding sequence is TGCGCCAGCAGCCGGGAGAGGGTCGGCAATCAGCCCCAGCATTTT. It translates to CASSRERVGNQPQHF.

The chain carries TRBV28 and TRBJ2-7; TRBD1 is a possible D gene (5 bases). The V end was cut by 2 bases, the J end by 7 bases, with 9 bases between. From germline, CDR1 is MDHEN and CDR2 SYDVKM. The CDR3 runs 12 residues. The CDR3 sequence is CASSLQGREQYF. Written as DNA, the CDR3 is TGTGCCAGCAGTTTACAGGGAAGGGAGCAGTACTTC.

J is TRBJ2-7 and V is TRBV10-3; 8 bases match TRBD2. The length of the CDR3 is 15 residues. V was clipped by 0 bases and J by 6 bases; unmatched bases: 7. The V gene's germline CDR1 is ENHRY and CDR2 SYGVKD. The CDR3 region has the DNA TGTGCCATCAGTGAGTCGAGGGTAGCGGGATTCGAGCAGTACTTC. As protein: CAISESRVAGFEQYF.

The CDR3 coding sequence is TGTGCCAGCAGCCCGTTAGCGGGAGCGGGGAATGAGCAGTTCTTC. Protein sequence: CASSPLAGAGNEQFF. V and J are TRBV6-5 and TRBJ2-1; 9 bases match TRBD2. The length of the CDR3 is 15 residues. Trimming cost V 6 bases and J 7 bases; bases outside gene matches: 10. Germline V gene data show CDR1 as MNHEY and CDR2 as SVGAGI.